Listed here is a single T cell receptor beta chain. This table comes from immunoSEQ multiplex PCR, and its TCRdb copy is limited to in-frame clones, with some not included. Of about 320,000 clones listed, approximately 90% were seen once; the top ten hold 8.9%. Trimming left V 0 bases short and J 8 bases short, with 16 bases between. The germline CDR1 and CDR2 sequences are LNHNV and YYDKDF (reference sequence). The CDR3 sequence is 15 residues long. This entry is derived from a study of blood T cell repertoires in COVID-19. The overall study: Sample material is recorded as cDNA or gDNA derived from T cells, B-cell-depleted T cells, or PBMCs.

The origin of this receptor is a woman between 18 and 29 years old who had recovered from COVID-19. The chain joins TRBV15 to TRBJ1-2; D uncertain. Input material: PBMCs or T cells enriched from blood (not recorded which). The CDR3 spells CATSRDRSSGGGYTF. The CDR3, as DNA: TGTGCCACCAGCAGAGATCGATCATCGGGCGGGGGCTACACCTTC.